The 5 T cell receptor beta chains listed next were all sequenced from one sample in a study of cytomegalovirus exposure and HLA in healthy donors. It was with 60 Vbeta and 13 Jbeta primers that the PCR ran. Clones were read by immunoSEQ multiplex PCR, and TCRdb kept only the in-frame ones, dropping some. The table lists 120,000 to 150,000 clones, around four fifths of them singletons. The sample taken for sequencing was PBMCs. Receptor source: a boy aged 2 to 9 in good health and CMV-seronegative.

The chain uses TRBV2 and TRBJ2-2; 9 bases match TRBD1. Germline V gene sequence: CDR1 SNHLY, CDR2 FYNNEI. With 5 bases clipped from V and 8 bases from J, the junction kept 9 bases outside the gene matches. The CDR3 spans 15 residues. The CDR3 bases are TGTGCCAGCAGTAGGCGCACAGGGGGCCTGGGGGAGCTGTTTTTT. It translates to CASSRRTGGLGELFF.

This clone was observed a handful of times. This chain joins TRBV11-2 and TRBJ2-7, with a weak D call TRBD1 (6 bases). This CDR3 region has 15 residues. V was shortened by 2 bases and J by 3 bases, with 14 bases between the two germline ends. Germline V gene sequence: CDR1 SGHAT, CDR2 FQNNGV. The CDR3 DNA reads TGTGCCAGCAGCTTAAATCGGGACACCAGCTACGAGCAGTACTTC. Translated: CASSLNRDTSYEQYF.

This clone was found a few times. V usage is TRBV4-3 and J usage is TRBJ1-1; no clear D gene. The CDR3 sequence is 14 residues long. Germline CDR1 reads LGHNA; CDR2 reads YSLEER. V was cut by 4 bases and J by 3 bases, with 12 bases left in between. The chain's CDR3 is CASSPQVVDTEAFF. CDR3 nucleotide sequence: TGCGCCAGCAGCCCCCAAGTAGTAGACACTGAAGCTTTCTTT.

This clone was detected once. The chain carries TRBV10-3 and TRBJ2-3; no clear D. CDR1 and CDR2 (germline): ENHRY, SYGVKD. The V gene lost 3 bases and the J gene lost 6 bases, with 16 bases spanning the gap. The CDR3 is 15 residues long. The CDR3 here is CAISDSGTHGDTQYF. The CDR3 DNA is TGTGCCATCAGTGACAGTGGCACCCACGGGGATACGCAGTATTTT.

The chain uses TRBV12-1 and TRBJ1-5; the table's TRBD1 call for D was not verified on the DNA. TRBV12-1 is a recognized pseudogene. The CDR3 contains 13 residues. The CDR3 here is CASSSTGFQPQHF. CDR3 nucleotide sequence: TGTGCCAGCAGCTCGACAGGGTTCCAGCCCCAGCATTTT.